This T cell receptor (beta chain) was retrieved from a study of Ad26.COV2.S vaccination and SARS-CoV-2 variants. Study as a whole: The study gave Ad26.COV2.S intramuscularly, once or twice 56 days apart. Whole-study findings and limits: Post-vaccination spike-specific CD8+ and CD4+ T cell responses reportedly had substantial breadth. People who got the vaccine had more spike-specific TCR breadth than people who got placebo. Non-spike TCR breadth showed similarity between vaccine and placebo recipients.

The CDR3 length is 15 residues. J was trimmed by 4 bases and V by 6 bases; bases with no gene match: 6. Germline values: CDR1 MNHEY, CDR2 SVGAGI. About this clone: Antigen unknown. This sample includes further DNA sequences coding for the same CDR3.

Method: immunoSEQ multiplex PCR; TCRdb's copy keeps in-frame clones and lacks some. This repertoire shows fewer than 400,000 clones, 89% found once; its top ten account for over 1.5%. The sample's treatment: 19 received Ad26.COV2.S at low or high dose, single or two shots; roughly five received placebo; per-sample allocation not given. After the first vaccine or placebo injection, samples were drawn on day 63. This clonotype was sampled from a person between 18 and 60 years old who received the Ad26.COV2.S COVID-19 vaccine or a placebo. The chain employs TRBV6-5 and TRBJ2-1, with 10 nucleotides matching TRBD2. Sequencing was performed on peripheral blood, taken in a trial of Ad26.COV2.S vaccine versus placebo. The CDR3 protein is CASRRTSGTYNEQFF. The CDR3 DNA follows: TGTGCCAGCAGGCGGACTAGCGGTACATACAATGAGCAGTTCTTC.